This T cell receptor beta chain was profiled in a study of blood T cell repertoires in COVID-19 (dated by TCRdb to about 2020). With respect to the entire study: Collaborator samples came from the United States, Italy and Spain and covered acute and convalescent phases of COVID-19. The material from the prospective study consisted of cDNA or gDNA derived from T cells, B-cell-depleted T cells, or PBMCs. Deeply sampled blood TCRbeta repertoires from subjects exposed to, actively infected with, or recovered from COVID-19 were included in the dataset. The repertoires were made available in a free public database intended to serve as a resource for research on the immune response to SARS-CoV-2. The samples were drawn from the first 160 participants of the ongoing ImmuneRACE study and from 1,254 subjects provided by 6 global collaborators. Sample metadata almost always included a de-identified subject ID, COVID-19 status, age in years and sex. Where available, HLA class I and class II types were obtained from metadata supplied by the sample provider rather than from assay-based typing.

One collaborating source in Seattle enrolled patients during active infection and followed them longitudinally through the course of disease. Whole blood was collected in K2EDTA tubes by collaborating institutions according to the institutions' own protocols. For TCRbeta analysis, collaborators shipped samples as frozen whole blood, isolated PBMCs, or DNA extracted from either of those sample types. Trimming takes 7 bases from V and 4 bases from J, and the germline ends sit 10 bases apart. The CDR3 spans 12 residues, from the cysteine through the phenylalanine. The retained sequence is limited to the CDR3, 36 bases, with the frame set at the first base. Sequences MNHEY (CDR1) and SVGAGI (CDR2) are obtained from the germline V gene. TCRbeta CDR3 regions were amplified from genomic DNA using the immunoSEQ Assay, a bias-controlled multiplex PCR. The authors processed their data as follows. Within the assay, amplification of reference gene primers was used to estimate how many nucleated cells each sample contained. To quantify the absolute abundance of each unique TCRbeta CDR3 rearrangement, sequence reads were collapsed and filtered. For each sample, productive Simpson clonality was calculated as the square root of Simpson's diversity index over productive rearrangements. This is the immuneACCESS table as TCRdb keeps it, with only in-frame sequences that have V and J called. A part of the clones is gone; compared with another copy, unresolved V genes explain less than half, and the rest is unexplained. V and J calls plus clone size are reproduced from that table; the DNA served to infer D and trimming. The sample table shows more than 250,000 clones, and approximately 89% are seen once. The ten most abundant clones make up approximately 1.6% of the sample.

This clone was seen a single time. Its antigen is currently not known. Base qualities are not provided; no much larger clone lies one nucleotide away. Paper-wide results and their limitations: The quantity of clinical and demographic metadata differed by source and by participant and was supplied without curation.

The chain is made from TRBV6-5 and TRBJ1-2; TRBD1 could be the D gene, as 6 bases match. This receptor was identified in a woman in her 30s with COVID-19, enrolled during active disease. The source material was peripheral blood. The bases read TGTGCCAGCACCACGACAGGCTATGGCTACACCTTC. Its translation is CASTTTGYGYTF.